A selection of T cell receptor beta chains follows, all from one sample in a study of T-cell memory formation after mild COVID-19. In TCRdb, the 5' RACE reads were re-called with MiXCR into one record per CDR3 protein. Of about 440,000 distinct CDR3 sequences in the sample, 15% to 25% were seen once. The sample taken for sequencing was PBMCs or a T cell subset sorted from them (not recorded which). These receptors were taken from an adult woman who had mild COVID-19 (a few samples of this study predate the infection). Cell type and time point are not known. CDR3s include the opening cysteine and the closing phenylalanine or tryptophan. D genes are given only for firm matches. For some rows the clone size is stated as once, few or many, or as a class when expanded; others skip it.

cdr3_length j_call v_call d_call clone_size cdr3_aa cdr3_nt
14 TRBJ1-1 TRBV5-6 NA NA CASSFSLSGTEAFF TGTGCCAGCAGCTTTAGTTTGTCCGGCACTGAAGCTTTCTTT
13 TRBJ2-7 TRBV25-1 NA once CASSDRVSYEQYF TGTGCCAGCAGTGACAGGGTCTCCTACGAGCAGTACTTC
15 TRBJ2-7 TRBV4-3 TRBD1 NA CASSPGQGRSYEQYF TGCGCCAGCAGCCCAGGACAGGGTCGCTCCTACGAGCAGTACTTC
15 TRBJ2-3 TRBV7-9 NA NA CASSFSGGPGNTQYF TGTGCCAGCAGCTTTAGTGGGGGGCCCGGGAATACGCAGTATTTT
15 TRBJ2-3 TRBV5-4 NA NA CASSPSGGVTDTQYF TGTGCCAGCAGCCCGTCCGGGGGCGTCACAGATACGCAGTATTTT
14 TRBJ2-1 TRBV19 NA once CASSSRREFNEQFF TGTGCCAGTAGTTCGAGAAGGGAATTCAATGAGCAGTTCTTC
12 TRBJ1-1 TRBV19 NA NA CASSITSTEAFF TGTGCCAGTAGTATAACCAGCACTGAAGCTTTCTTT
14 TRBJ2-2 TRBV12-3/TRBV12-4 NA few CASSFGQFFGELFF NA
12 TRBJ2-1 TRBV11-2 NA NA CASSAKGIEQFF TGTGCCAGCAGCGCAAAGGGAATTGAGCAGTTCTTC
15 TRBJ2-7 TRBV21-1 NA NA CASSKWQGISYEQYF TGTGCCAGCAGCAAGTGGCAGGGGATCTCCTACGAGCAGTACTTC
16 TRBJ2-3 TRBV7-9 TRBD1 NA CASSLPPGGVSDTQYF TGTGCCAGCAGCTTACCCCCAGGGGGCGTCTCAGATACGCAGTATTTT
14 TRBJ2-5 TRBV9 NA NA CASSKPGVQETQYF TGTGCCAGCAGCAAGCCCGGAGTCCAAGAGACCCAGTACTTC
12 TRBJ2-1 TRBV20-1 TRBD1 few CSPGTGGMEQFF TGCAGTCCGGGGACAGGGGGCATGGAGCAGTTCTTC
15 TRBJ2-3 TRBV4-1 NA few CASSLPDYSGDTQYF TGCGCCAGCAGCCTCCCGGACTATTCCGGGGATACGCAGTATTTT
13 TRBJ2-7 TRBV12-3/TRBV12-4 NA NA CASSSTGTYEQYF TGTGCCAGCAGTTCAACAGGGACCTACGAGCAGTACTTC
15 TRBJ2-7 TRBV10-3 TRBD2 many CAITSGLAGFDEQYF TGTGCCATCACCTCGGGACTAGCGGGATTCGACGAGCAGTACTTC
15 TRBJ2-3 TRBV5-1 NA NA CASSLSGFDTDTQYF TGCGCCAGCAGCTTGTCGGGCTTCGACACAGATACGCAGTATTTT
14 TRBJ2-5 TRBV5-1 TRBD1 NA CASSTGDPRQTQYF TGCGCCAGCAGTACAGGGGACCCGCGGCAGACCCAGTACTTC
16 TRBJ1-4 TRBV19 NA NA CASNHRGGSANEKLFF TGTGCCAGTAACCATAGGGGGGGATCGGCTAATGAAAAACTGTTTTTT
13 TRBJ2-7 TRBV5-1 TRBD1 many CASSWGTEYEQYF TGCGCCAGCAGCTGGGGGACAGAGTACGAGCAGTACTTC
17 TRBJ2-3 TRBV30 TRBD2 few CAWSVSRMTSGSGSRYF TGTGCCTGGAGTGTCTCCCGAATGACTAGCGGGAGTGGGAGTCGGTATTTT
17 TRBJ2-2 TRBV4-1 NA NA CASSQEAWGANTGELFF TGCGCCAGCAGCCAAGAGGCCTGGGGTGCGAACACCGGGGAGCTGTTTTTT
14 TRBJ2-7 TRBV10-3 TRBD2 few CAIRLAEASYEQYF TGTGCCATTCGACTAGCGGAGGCCTCCTACGAGCAGTACTTC
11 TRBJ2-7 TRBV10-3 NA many CAISARDGLNF TGTGCCATCAGTGCCCGGGACGGACTCAACTTC
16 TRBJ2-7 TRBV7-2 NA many CASSLGWGGSTYEQYF TGTGCCAGCAGCTTAGGTTGGGGCGGGTCTACCTACGAGCAGTACTTC
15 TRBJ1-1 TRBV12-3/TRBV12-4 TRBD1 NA CASSSWGQPNTEAFF TGTGCCAGCAGCTCCTGGGGACAGCCGAACACTGAAGCTTTCTTT
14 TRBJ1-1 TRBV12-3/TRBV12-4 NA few CASSLSHRGWVAFF TGTGCCAGCAGTTTAAGTCATAGAGGGTGGGTCGCTTTCTTT
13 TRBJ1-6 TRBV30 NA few CAWSVLGNSPLHF TGTGCCTGGAGTGTACTGGGTAATTCACCCCTCCACTTT
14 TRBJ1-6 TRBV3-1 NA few CASSQGGAYSPLHF TGTGCCAGCAGCCAAGGAGGGGCTTATTCACCCCTCCACTTT
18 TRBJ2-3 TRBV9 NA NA CASSVAPRPGIYIDTQYF TGTGCCAGCAGCGTAGCCCCCCGGCCAGGGATTTATATAGATACGCAGTATTTT
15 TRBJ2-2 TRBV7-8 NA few CASSRDWSNTGELFF TGTGCCAGCAGCCGGGACTGGTCGAACACCGGGGAGCTGTTTTTT
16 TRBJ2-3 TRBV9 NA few CASSVGKRASTDTQYF TGTGCCAGCAGCGTAGGGAAACGGGCTAGCACAGATACGCAGTATTTT
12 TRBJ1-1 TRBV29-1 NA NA CSVEYDRPGTFF TGCAGCGTTGAATATGACAGGCCCGGGACTTTCTTT
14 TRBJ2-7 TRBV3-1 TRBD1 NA CASSQGTGGREQYF TGTGCCAGCAGCCAAGGGACAGGGGGCAGGGAGCAGTACTTC
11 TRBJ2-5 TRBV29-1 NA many CSVKLFETQYF TGCAGCGTCAAGCTCTTCGAGACCCAGTACTTC
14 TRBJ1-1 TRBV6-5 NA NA CASSYSNANTEAFF TGTGCCAGCAGTTACAGTAATGCGAACACTGAAGCTTTCTTT
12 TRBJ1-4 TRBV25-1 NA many CASSGSEDAVFF TGTGCCAGCAGTGGATCGGAGGACGCAGTGTTTTTT
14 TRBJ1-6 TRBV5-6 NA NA CASSFVGPNSPLHF TGTGCCAGCAGCTTCGTGGGTCCTAATTCACCCCTCCACTTT
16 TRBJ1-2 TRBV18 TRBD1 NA CASSPQDRGSHYGYTF TGTGCCAGCTCACCTCAGGACAGGGGAAGTCATTATGGCTACACCTTC
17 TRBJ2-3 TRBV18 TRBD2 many CASSPPSGNPLTDTQYF TGTGCCAGCTCACCCCCTAGCGGGAACCCCCTCACAGATACGCAGTATTTT
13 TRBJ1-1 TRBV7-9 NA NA CASSSPNRPEAFF TGTGCCAGCAGCTCTCCCAACAGACCTGAAGCTTTCTTT
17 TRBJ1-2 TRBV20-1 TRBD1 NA CSARDKGDRGPKGGYTF TGCAGTGCTAGAGATAAGGGAGACAGGGGGCCAAAAGGAGGCTACACCTTC
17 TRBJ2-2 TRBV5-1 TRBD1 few CASSLVSGTANTGELFF TGCGCCAGCAGCTTGGTCTCCGGGACAGCAAACACCGGGGAGCTGTTTTTT
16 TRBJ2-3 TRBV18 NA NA CASSPISAVSTDTQYF TGTGCCAGCTCACCGATATCAGCTGTAAGCACAGATACGCAGTATTTT
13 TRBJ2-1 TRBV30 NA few CAWSAGPGNEQFF TGTGCCTGGAGTGCGGGGCCGGGGAATGAGCAGTTCTTC
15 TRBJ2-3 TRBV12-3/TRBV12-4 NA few CASSYVPGGADTQYF TGTGCCAGCAGCTACGTCCCCGGGGGCGCAGATACGCAGTATTTT
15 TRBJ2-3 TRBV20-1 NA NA CSAKTFGVPGDTQYF TGCAGTGCTAAGACGTTCGGGGTCCCGGGGGATACGCAGTATTTT
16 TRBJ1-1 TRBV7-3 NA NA CASSLQSRHAGTEAFF TGTGCCAGCAGCCTACAATCAAGACACGCTGGAACTGAAGCTTTCTTT
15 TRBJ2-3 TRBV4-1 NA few CASSPRPSMGDTQYF TGCGCCAGCAGCCCGCGGCCCAGTATGGGGGATACGCAGTATTTT
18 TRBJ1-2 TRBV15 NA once CATSREAPPGGFNYGYTF TGTGCCACCAGCAGAGAAGCCCCCCCCGGTGGTTTCAACTATGGCTACACCTTC
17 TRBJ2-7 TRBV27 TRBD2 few CASSTRTSGRAPYEQYF TGTGCCAGCAGTACCCGGACTAGCGGGAGGGCCCCCTACGAGCAGTACTTC